This TCR beta chain was retrieved from a study of control samples from healthy donors and cancer patients (dated by TCRdb to 2019 to 2021). The receptor library was made with the immunoSEQ multiplex PCR assay. TCRdb holds this immuneACCESS table with in-frame rearrangements only. Some clones are missing; in checked studies, unresolved V genes explain under half, and the rest has no known cause. The table for this sample lists tens of thousands of clones; 70% to 90% of them were counted only once. In total, the top ten clones hold about 13% of the sample. A remark on this clone: Its antigen is currently not known. No base qualities exist here, and no much larger clone lies one base off it.

This TCR derives from a woman aged 55-70 years with lung cancer. The sample taken for sequencing was PBMCs.

The nucleotide sequence reads as follows: TGCGCCAGCAGCTTGGGACAGGCCGGCACAGATACGCAGTATTTT. Translated, it gives CASSLGQAGTDTQYF. Here the chain combines TRBV5-1 and TRBJ2-3, with TRBD1 perhaps the D gene, on 6 matching bases. The CDR3 holds 15 amino acids from the cysteine to the phenylalanine. The CDR3 DNA has 45 bases and is translated from base 1. According to the germline V gene, CDR1 reads SGHRS and CDR2 reads YFSETQ. Trimming at the junction amounts to 0 bases on V and 1 base on J, and the germline ends lie 9 bases apart.